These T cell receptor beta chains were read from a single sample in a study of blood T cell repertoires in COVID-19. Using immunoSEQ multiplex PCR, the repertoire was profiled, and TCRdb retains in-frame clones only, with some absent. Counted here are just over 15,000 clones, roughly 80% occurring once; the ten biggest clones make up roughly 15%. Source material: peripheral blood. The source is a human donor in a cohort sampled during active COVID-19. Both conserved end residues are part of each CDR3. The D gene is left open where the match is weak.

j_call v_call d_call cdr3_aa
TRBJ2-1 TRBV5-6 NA CASSFGTPSHEQFF
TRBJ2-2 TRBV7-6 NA CASSHTAGELFF
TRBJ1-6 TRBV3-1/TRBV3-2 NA CASSDGQTVYNSPLHF
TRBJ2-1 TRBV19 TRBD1 CASTFQGDEQFF
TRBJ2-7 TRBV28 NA CASILDSGGYEQYF
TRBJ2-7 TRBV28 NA CASSLALSRLTYEQYF
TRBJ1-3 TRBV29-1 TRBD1 CSARTGSGNTIYF
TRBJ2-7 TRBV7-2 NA CASSLQGIEDEQYF
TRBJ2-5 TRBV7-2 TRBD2 CASSPGLAGPQETQYF
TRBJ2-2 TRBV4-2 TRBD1 CASSRLGTDITGELFF
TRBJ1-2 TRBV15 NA CATSAPQGRGRGGYTF
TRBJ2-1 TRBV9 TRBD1 CASSIGQGYYNEQFF
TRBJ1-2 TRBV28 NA CASSLGAGLYGYTF
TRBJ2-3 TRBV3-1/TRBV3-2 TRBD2 CASSQVLAGGSLSTDTQYF
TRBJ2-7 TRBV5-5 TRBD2 CASRPPSGGTYEQYF
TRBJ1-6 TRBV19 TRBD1 CASRTGDGFSPLHF
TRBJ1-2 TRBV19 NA CASSMQGAGYTF
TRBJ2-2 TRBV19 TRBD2 CASTNPSTSGGYTGELFF
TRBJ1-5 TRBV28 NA CASRGGGRHFEPQHF
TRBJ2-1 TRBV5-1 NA CASSASLVRPSYNEQFF
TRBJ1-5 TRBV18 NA CASSPGEVSQPQHF
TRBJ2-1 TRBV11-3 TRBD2 CASSPMASGRRNEQFF
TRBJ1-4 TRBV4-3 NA CASSQGSPGVGEKLFF
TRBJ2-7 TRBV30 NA CAWNNLRVYEQYF
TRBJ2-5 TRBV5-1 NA CASSFVFGQETQYF
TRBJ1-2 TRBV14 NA CASSSLQWNYGYTF
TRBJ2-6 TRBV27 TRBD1 CASSRTGVGTGANVLTF
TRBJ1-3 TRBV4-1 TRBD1 CASSRGQGGGNTIYF
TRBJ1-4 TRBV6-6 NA CASSTPGLSDEKLFF
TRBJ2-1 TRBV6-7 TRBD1 CASSRQGGDEQFF
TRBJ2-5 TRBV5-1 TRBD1 CASSLKTGKETQYF
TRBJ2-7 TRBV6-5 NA CASSFSGENYEQYF
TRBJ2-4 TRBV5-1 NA CASSSTLAKNIQYF
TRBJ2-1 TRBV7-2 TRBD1 CASRRGQGNYNEQFF
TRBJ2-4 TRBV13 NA CASSLTGLAKNIQYF
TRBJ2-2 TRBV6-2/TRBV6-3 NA CASSAGGRLNTGELFF
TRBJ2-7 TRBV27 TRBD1 CASSPREGAIVYEQYF
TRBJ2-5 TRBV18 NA CASSPNRDETQYF
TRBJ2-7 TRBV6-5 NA CASSYFPTGRRDEQYF
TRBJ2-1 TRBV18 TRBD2 CASSPGRSDYNEQFF
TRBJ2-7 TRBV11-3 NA CASSLDGASESHEQYF
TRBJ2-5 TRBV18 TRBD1 CASSGGQGIQETQYF
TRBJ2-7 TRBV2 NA CASSERAATYEQYF
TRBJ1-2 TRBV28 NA CASRNTGKRGYTF
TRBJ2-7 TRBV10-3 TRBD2 CAISEATSGRGKAEQYF
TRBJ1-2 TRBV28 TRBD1 CASSPGTGGLDGYTF
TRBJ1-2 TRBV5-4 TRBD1 CASSLDGTGTYGYTF
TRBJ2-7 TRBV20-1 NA CSGSGDYEQYF
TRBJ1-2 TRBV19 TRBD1 CVSSIHRRTVTGDYGYTF
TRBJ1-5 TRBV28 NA CASRARQGTSSNQPQHF